The entry below describes one T cell receptor (beta chain). The ends were cut back, 5 bases at V and 4 bases at J, with 12 bases in the middle. The CDR3 length is 13 residues. The germline CDR1 and CDR2 sequences are MDHEN and SYDVKM. This sample stems from a study of shared T cell receptors in the human thymus. Clones were sequenced by immunoSEQ multiplex PCR, and TCRdb holds only the in-frame ones, with some missing. The sample yields a few hundred thousand clones, 95% seen once. Sequencing input: thymocytes. V is TRBV28 and J is TRBJ2-7, with D perhaps TRBD2 (5 bases). The clonotype originates from a human donor. CDR3 loop: CASSPGYWYEQYF. The CDR3 DNA reads as TGTGCCAGCAGTCCGGGATACTGGTACGAGCAGTACTTC.